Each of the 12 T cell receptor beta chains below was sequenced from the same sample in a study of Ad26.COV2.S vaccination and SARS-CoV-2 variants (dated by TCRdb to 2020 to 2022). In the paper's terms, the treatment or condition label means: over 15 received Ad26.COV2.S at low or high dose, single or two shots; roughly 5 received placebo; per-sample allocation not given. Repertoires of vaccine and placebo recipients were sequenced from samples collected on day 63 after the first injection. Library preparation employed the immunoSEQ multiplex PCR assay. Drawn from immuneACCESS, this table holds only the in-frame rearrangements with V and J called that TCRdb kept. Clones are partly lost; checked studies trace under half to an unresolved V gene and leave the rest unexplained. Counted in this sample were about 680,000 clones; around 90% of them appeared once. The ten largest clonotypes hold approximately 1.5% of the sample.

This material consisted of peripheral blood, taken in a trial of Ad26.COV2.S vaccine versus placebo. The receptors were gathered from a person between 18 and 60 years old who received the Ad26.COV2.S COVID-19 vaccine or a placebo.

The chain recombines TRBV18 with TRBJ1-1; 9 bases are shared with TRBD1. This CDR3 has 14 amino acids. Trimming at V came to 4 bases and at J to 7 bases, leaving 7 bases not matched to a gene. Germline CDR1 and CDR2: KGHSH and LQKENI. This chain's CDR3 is CASSQQDRGGEAFF. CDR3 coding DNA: TGTGCCAGCTCACAGCAGGACAGGGGAGGTGAAGCTTTCTTT.

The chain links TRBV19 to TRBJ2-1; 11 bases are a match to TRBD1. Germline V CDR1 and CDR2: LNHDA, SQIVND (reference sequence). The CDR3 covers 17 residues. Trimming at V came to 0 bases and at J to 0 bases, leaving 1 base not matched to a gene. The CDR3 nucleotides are TGTGCCAGTAGTATAGATGGGACAGGGGGCTCCTACAATGAGCAGTTCTTC. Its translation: CASSIDGTGGSYNEQFF.

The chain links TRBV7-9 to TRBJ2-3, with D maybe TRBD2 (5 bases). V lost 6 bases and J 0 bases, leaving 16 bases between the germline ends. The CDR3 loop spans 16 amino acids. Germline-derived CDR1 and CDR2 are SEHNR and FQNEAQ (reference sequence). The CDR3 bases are TGTGCCAGCAGTCCGTTTCGGGCGGGTAGCACAGATACGCAGTATTTT. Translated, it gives CASSPFRAGSTDTQYF.

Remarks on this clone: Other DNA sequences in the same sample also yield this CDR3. The CDR3 protein is CASSYPGTDTQYF. The CDR3 nucleotides are TGTGCCAGCAGTTACCCAGGGACAGATACGCAGTATTTT. V usage is TRBV6-5 and J usage is TRBJ2-3, with a possible D match to TRBD1 (5 bases). This CDR3 is 13 amino acids long. Germline-derived CDR1 and CDR2 are MNHEY and SVGAGI. Trimming cost V 2 bases and J 3 bases, with 6 bases left between them.

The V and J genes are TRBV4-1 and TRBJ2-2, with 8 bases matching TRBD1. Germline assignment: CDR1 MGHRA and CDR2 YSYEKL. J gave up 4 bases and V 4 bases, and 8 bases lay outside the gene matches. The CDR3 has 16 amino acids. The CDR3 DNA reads TGCGCCAGCAGCCCTCGGGACAGGCTAATCACCGGGGAGCTGTTTTTT. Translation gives CASSPRDRLITGELFF.

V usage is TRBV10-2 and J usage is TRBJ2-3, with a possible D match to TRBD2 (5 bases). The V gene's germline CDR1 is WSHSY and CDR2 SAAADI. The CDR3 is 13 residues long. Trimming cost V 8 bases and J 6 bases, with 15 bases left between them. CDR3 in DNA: TGCGCCAGCTCAGCTACTAGGACGGATACGCAGTATTTT. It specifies CASSATRTDTQYF.

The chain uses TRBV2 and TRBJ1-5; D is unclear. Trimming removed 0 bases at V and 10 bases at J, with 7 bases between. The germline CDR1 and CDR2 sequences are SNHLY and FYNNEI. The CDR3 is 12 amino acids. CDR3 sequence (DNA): TGTGCCAGCAGTGAAGCGCCAGGACCCCAGCATTTT. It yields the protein CASSEAPGPQHF.

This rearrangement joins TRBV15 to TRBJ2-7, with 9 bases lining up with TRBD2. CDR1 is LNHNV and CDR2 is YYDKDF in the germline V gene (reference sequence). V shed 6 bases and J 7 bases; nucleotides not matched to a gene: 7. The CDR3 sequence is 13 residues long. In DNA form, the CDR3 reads TGTGCCACCAGGGTTAGCGGGAGTTATGAGCAGTACTTC. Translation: CATRVSGSYEQYF.

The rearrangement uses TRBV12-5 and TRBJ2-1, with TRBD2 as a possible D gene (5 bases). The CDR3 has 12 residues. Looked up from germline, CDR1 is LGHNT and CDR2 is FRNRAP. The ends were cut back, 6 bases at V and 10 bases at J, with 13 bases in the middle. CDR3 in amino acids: CASGRTVFEQFF. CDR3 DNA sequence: TGTGCTAGTGGACGGACTGTCTTCGAGCAGTTCTTC.

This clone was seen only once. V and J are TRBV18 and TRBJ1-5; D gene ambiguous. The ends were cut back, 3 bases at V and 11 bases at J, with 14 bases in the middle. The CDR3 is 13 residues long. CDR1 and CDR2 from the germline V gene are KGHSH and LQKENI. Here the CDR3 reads CASSPETSLAQHF. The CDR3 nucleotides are TGTGCCAGCTCACCCGAGACCTCTTTGGCCCAGCATTTT.

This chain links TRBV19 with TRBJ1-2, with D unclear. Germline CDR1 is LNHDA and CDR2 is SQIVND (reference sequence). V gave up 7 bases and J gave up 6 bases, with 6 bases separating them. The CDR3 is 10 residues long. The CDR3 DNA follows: TGTGCCAGTAAGCAGAATGGCTACACCTTC. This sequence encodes CASKQNGYTF.

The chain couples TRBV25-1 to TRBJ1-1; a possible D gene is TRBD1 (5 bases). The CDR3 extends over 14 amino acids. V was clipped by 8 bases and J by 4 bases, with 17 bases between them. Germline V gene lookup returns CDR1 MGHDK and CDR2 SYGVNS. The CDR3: CASQGSGFGTEAFF. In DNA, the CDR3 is TGTGCCAGCCAGGGAAGTGGTTTTGGCACTGAAGCTTTCTTT.